This TCR beta chain was observed in a study of technical replicates of blood from a few donors (dated by TCRdb to about 2017). The library was prepared using the immunoSEQ multiplex PCR assay. Imported from immuneACCESS, the table was reduced by TCRdb to in-frame sequences with V and J called. These copies leave out some clones; in studies compared against another copy, an unresolved V gene accounts for under half, and the cause of the remainder is not known. The sample table lists 75,000 to 95,000 clones, around 94% of them with a count of one. The ten largest clones take up approximately 0.24% of the sample. The germline V gene supplies CDR1 MDHEN and CDR2 SYDVKM. The CDR3 spans 13 residues, from the cysteine through the phenylalanine. Of the read, only the CDR3 DNA is kept; its 39 bases are in frame from base 1. The junction shows trimming of 5 bases on V and 0 bases on J, plus 8 bases between the germline ends.

This clone is a singleton in its sample. The specificity of this receptor is unknown. Base qualities are not provided; no much larger clone lies one nucleotide away. Recombination joined TRBV28 with TRBJ2-7; TRBD2 could be the D gene, as 6 bases match. The receptor was derived from a human donor in good health. Material: T cells isolated from PBMCs. The sequenced DNA is TGTGCCAGCAGTCCGACTAGCTCCTACGAGCAGTACTTC. Protein translation: CASSPTSSYEQYF.